This paragraph covers one TCR beta chain sequence. This record comes from a study of blood T cell repertoires in COVID-19. Libraries were prepared by immunoSEQ multiplex PCR; TCRdb keeps only in-frame clonotypes and omits some of them. The sample contains under 200,000 clones, less than 90% of which appear only once. Sequenced: peripheral blood. This TCR came from a man between 18 and 35 years old with active or convalescent COVID-19.

The CDR3 region has the DNA TGTGCCAGTAGCCCGGGACAGGGTTCCAGCTCCTACGAGCAGTACTTC. Amino acids: CASSPGQGSSSYEQYF. V usage is TRBV19 and J usage is TRBJ2-7; 9 positions agree with TRBD1. With 6 bases clipped from V and 0 bases from J, the junction kept 9 bases outside the gene matches. The CDR3 sequence is 16 residues long. Germline CDR1 and CDR2: LNHDA and SQIVND (reference sequence).